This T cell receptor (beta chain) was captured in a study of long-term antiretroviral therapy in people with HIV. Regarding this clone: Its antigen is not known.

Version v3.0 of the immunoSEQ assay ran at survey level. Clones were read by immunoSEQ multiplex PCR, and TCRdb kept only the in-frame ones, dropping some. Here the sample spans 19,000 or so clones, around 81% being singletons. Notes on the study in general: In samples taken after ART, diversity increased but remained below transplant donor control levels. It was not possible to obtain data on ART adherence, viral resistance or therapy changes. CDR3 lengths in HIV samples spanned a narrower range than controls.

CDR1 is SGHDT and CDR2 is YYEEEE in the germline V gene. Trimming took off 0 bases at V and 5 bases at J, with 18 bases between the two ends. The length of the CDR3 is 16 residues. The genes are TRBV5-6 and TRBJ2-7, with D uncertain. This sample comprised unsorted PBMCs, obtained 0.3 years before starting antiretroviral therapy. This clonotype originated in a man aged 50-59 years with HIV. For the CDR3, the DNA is TGTGCCAGCAGCTTGGCCCCGTCCAGAGGTTACGACGAGCAGTACTTC. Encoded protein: CASSLAPSRGYDEQYF.